Below, one TCR beta chain is given with its context. Only in-frame clones appear in the TCRdb table, and some are missing; sequencing was by immunoSEQ multiplex PCR. Of more than 200,000 clones in the sample, less than 85% were seen once. This sample was included in a study of blood T cell repertoires in COVID-19. With V trimmed by 4 bases and J by 4 bases, 11 bases remained unmatched. CDR1 and CDR2 from the germline V gene are SQVTM and ANQGSEA. There are 15 residues in the CDR3. This TCR was sampled from a woman of 80 years or more with active or convalescent COVID-19. The sample consisted of peripheral blood. This chain joins TRBV29-1 and TRBJ2-7, with TRBD2 matching 9 bases. The CDR3 sequence is CSVGERGAVLYEQYF. The CDR3 DNA reads as TGCAGCGTTGGGGAGCGGGGGGCCGTTCTTTACGAGCAGTACTTC.